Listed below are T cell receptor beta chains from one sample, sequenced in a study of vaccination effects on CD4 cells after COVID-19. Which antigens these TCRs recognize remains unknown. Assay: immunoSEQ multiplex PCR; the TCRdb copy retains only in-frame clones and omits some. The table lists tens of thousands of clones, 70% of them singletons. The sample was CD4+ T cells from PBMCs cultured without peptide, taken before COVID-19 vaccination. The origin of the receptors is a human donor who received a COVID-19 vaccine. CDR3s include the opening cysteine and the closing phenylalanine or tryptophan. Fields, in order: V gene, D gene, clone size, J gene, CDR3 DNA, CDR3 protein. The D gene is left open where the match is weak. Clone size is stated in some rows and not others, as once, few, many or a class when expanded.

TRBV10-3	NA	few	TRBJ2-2	TGTGCCATCAGTGAGGAAAACACCGGGGAGCTGTTTTTT	CAISEENTGELFF
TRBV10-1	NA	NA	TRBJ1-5	TGCGCCAGCAGTGAGTCAATAAGCAATCAGCCCCAGCATTTT	CASSESISNQPQHF
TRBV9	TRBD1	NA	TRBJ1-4	TGTGCCAGCAGCGTAGCGGGGACAGTTGGAGAAAAACTGTTTTTT	CASSVAGTVGEKLFF
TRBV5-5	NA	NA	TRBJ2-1	TGTGCCAGCAGCTTGGTGGGGTCTACCAGCTCCTACAATGAGCAGTTCTTC	CASSLVGSTSSYNEQFF
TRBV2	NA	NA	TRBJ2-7	TGTGCCAGCAGCCCGGACAGTTTTATGGAGCAGTACTTC	CASSPDSFMEQYF
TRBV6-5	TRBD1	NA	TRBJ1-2	TGTGCCAGCAGACCCCAGGGGGCCCATAACTATGGCTACACCTTC	CASRPQGAHNYGYTF
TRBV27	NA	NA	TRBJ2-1	TGTGCCAGCAGATCAACCGGGAGCAATGAGCAGTTCTTC	CASRSTGSNEQFF
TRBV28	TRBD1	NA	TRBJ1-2	TGTGCCAGCAGTCCTTACCCTGGACAGGGATTTGAAGGCTACACCTTC	CASSPYPGQGFEGYTF
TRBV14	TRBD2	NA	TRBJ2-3	TGTGCCAGCAGCCTGCTAGCGGGAGGCAGGGCAGATACGCAGTATTTT	CASSLLAGGRADTQYF
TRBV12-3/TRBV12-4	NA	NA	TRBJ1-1	TGTGCCAGCAGCCGTGGACATAACACTGAAGCTTTCTTT	CASSRGHNTEAFF
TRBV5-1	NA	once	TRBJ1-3	TGCGCCAGCAGCTTGGAGGGGGAAGGGGGAAACACCATATATTTT	CASSLEGEGGNTIYF
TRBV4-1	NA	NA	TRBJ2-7	TGCGCCAGCAGCCAAGTCCAAACACAGGGAAAGCAGTACTTC	CASSQVQTQGKQYF
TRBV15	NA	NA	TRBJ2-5	TGTGCCACCAGCAGAGAACGGGTTACCCAAAACGCCCAGTACTTC	CATSRERVTQNAQYF
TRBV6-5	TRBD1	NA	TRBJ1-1	TGTGCCAGTAAGACTTCCGGGACAGGGAACACTGAAGCTTTCTTT	CASKTSGTGNTEAFF
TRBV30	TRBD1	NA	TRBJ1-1	TGTGCCTGGAGAAAGGGACAGGTGGTAAGGGGCACTGAAGCTTTCTTT	CAWRKGQVVRGTEAFF
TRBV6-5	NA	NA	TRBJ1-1	TGTGCCAGCTCCGACGAGATGAACACTGAAGCTTTCTTT	CASSDEMNTEAFF
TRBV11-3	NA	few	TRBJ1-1	TGTGCCAGCAGCTTTTCGGGGGGCAACACTGAAGCTTTCTTT	CASSFSGGNTEAFF
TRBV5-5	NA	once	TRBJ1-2	TGTGCCAGCAGCTTGGGGGCAGAAAATGGCTACACCTTC	CASSLGAENGYTF
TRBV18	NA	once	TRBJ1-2	TGTGCCAGCTCACCGGACAGCGTCTATGGCTACACCTTC	CASSPDSVYGYTF
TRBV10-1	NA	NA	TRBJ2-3	TGCGCCAGCAGTGATCGGGGGTTCCTCACAGATACGCAGTATTTT	CASSDRGFLTDTQYF
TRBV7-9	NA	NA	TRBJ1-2	TGTGCCAGCAGCAAGGGGGGCGCCTTGGGTGGCTACACCTTC	CASSKGGALGGYTF
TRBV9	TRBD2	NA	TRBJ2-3	TGTGCCAGCAGCGTTTTAGCGGGGGGCACAGATACGCAGTATTTT	CASSVLAGGTDTQYF
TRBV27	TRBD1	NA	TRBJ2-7	TGTGCCACCAGGACAGGGGGCATTTACGAGCAGTACTTC	CATRTGGIYEQYF
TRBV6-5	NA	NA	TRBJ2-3	TGTGCCAGCAGTTACTGGCTGGGAAGCACAGATACGCAGTATTTT	CASSYWLGSTDTQYF
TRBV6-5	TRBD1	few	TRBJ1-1	TGTGCCAGCGAGACAGGGTCGAACACTGAAGCTTTCTTT	CASETGSNTEAFF
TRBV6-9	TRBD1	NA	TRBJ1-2	TGTGCCAGCAGTTTTTGGACAGGACGTGGCTATGGCTACACCTTC	CASSFWTGRGYGYTF
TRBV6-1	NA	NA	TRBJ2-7	TGTGCCAGCAGTGAAGAGGGTAGCGGCTCCTACGAGCAGTACTTC	CASSEEGSGSYEQYF
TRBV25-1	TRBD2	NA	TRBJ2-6	TGTGCCAGCAGTTTAGCGGGACTATCTGGGGCCAACGTCCTGACTTTC	CASSLAGLSGANVLTF
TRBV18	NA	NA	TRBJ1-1	TGTGCCAGCTCACCACCTTCACAGGCGTTGGCGGACACTGAAGCTTTCTTT	CASSPPSQALADTEAFF
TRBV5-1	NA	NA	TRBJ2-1	TGCGCCAGCAGCAGCGTTGAAGAAGGTGAGCAGTTCTTC	CASSSVEEGEQFF
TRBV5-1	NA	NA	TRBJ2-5	TGCGCCAGCAGCTTGGATGAGACCCAGTACTTC	CASSLDETQYF
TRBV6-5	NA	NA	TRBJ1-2	TGTGCCAGCAGTTACGGAGGGGGGGCTAACTATGGCTACACCTTC	CASSYGGGANYGYTF
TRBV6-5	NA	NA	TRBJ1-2	TGTGCCAGCAGAGACTATGGACAGAACTATGGCTACACCTTC	CASRDYGQNYGYTF
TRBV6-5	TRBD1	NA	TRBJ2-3	TGTGCCAGCTCCAGACAGGGAAGCACAGATACGCAGTATTTT	CASSRQGSTDTQYF
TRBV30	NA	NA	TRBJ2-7	TGTGCCTGGAGTGGCGGCTACGAGCAGTACTTC	CAWSGGYEQYF
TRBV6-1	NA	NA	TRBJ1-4	TGTGCCAGCAGTGACAGGGGCACTAATGAAAAACTGTTTTTT	CASSDRGTNEKLFF
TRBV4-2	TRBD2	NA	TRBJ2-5	TGTGCCAGCAGCCAAACGACTAGCGGGGGGGCGGGGGAGACCCAGTACTTC	CASSQTTSGGAGETQYF
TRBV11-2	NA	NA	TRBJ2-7	TGTGCCAGCAGCTTAGTATTTGGGTCGGACGAGCAGTACTTC	CASSLVFGSDEQYF
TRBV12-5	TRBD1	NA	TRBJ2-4	TGTGCTAGCAGGGGGCTCGGGACCAAAAACATTCAGTACTTC	CASRGLGTKNIQYF
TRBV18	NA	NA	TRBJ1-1	TGTGCCAGCTCTTATAGGACAGAGAACACTGAAGCTTTCTTT	CASSYRTENTEAFF
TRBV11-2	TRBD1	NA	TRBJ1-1	TGTGCCAGCAGCTTATTGGGACAGGGGGCTTACACTGAAGCTTTCTTT	CASSLLGQGAYTEAFF
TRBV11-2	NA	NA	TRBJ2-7	TGTGCCAGCAGCCTAGAGGGACACTCCTACGAGCAGTACTTC	CASSLEGHSYEQYF
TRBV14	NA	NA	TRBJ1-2	TGTGCCAGCAGCCAAGTTGGGGGCCTCCTTAACTATGGCTACACCTTC	CASSQVGGLLNYGYTF
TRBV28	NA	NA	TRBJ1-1	TGTGCCAGCAGTTTTGGGAGCGGGAACACTGAAGCTTTCTTT	CASSFGSGNTEAFF
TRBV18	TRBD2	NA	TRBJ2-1	TGTGCCAGCTCACCAACTAGCGGGTCCTACAATGAGCAGTTCTTC	CASSPTSGSYNEQFF
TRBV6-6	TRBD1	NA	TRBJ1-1	TGTGCCAGCAGGTTCGACAGGGCGGGCACTGAAGCTTTCTTT	CASRFDRAGTEAFF
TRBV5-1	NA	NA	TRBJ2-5	TGCGCCAGCAGCCCGGGCGAGACCCAGTACTTC	CASSPGETQYF
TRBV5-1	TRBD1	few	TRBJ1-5	TGCGCCAGCAGCTTCTCCGGGACAGGGAATCAGCCCCAGCATTTT	CASSFSGTGNQPQHF
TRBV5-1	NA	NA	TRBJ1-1	TGCGCCAGCAGCGACACGGGACTCCTGGGGGGTACTGAAGCTTTCTTT	CASSDTGLLGGTEAFF
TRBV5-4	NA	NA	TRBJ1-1	TGTGCCAGCAGCGCCCCAGGAGCCCCGAACACTGAAGCTTTCTTT	CASSAPGAPNTEAFF
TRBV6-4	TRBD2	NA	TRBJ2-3	TGTGCCAGCGGAGAAGCGGGGGGGGCAGATACGCAGTATTTT	CASGEAGGADTQYF
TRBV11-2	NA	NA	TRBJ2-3	TGTGCCAGCAGCTCTATGGGGACTGTTACAGATACGCAGTATTTT	CASSSMGTVTDTQYF
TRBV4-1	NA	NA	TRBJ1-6	TGCGCCAGCAGCCACCAAACAGGGTATAATTCACCCCTCCACTTT	CASSHQTGYNSPLHF
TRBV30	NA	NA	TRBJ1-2	TGTGCCTATACTCTCGGGCCAGGGAGAATTAGTGACTATGGCTACACCTTC	CAYTLGPGRISDYGYTF
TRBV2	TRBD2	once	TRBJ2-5	TGTGCCAGCAGACTAGCGGGGCACCAAGAGACCCAGTACTTC	CASRLAGHQETQYF
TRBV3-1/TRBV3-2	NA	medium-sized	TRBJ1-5	TGTGCCAGCAGCCACACAGGGAAAGATCAGCCCCAGCATTTT	CASSHTGKDQPQHF
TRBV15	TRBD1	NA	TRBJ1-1	TGTGCCACCAGCAGTACAGGGGGCACTGAAGCTTTCTTT	CATSSTGGTEAFF
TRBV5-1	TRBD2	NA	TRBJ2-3	TGCGCCTGCAAGCGGGAAGGCACAGATACGCAGTATTTT	CACKREGTDTQYF
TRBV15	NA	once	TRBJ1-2	TGTGCCACCAGCAGAGATCGGGACGGATCCTATGGCTACACCTTC	CATSRDRDGSYGYTF